The rows below give T cell receptor beta chains drawn from one sample of a study of long-term antiretroviral therapy in people with HIV. Assay: immunoSEQ multiplex PCR; the TCRdb copy retains only in-frame clones and omits some. This sample has around 20,000 clones, with 76% found just once. The input for sequencing was unsorted PBMCs, taken 0.5 years before starting antiretroviral therapy. The source of these receptors is a man between 18 and 35 years old with HIV. CDR3s include the opening cysteine and the closing phenylalanine or tryptophan. The D gene is left open where the match is weak. Some rows have no size entry. The others give once, few or many, or a class for an expanded clone.

TRBV28	.	TRBJ2-1	TRBD2	16	CASSSMGTRSYNEQFF	TGTGCCAGCAGTTCAATGGGGACTAGGTCCTACAATGAGCAGTTCTTC
TRBV7-7	.	TRBJ2-5	TRBD1	13	CASSLRGPETQYF	TGTGCCAGCAGCTTGAGGGGGCCCGAGACCCAGTACTTC
TRBV28	.	TRBJ2-6	TRBD1	16	CASTWTGSSGANVLTF	TGTGCCAGCACGTGGACAGGGAGTTCTGGGGCCAACGTCCTGACTTTC
TRBV9	few	TRBJ2-7	.	12	CASSETGLRQYF	TGTGCCAGCAGCGAAACGGGACTTAGGCAGTACTTC
TRBV5-4	.	TRBJ2-7	.	11	CASSLGIEQYF	TGTGCCAGCAGCTTGGGGATCGAGCAGTACTTC
TRBV6-1	.	TRBJ1-4	TRBD1	14	CASSTDRDNEKLFF	TGTGCCAGCAGTACGGACAGGGATAATGAAAAACTGTTTTTT
TRBV5-1	.	TRBJ2-7	TRBD1	15	CASSVCRDRGSEQYF	TGCGCCAGCAGCGTATGCCGGGACAGGGGTTCCGAGCAGTACTTC
TRBV7-4	.	TRBJ2-4	TRBD2	14	CASSIGTRKNIQYF	TGTGCCAGCAGCATCGGGACTAGGAAAAACATTCAGTACTTC
TRBV7-9	few	TRBJ1-1	.	12	CASSPGGTEAFF	TGTGCCAGCAGTCCGGGTGGGACTGAAGCTTTCTTT
TRBV19	.	TRBJ2-2	.	13	CASSTGHAGELFF	TGTGCCAGTAGTACCGGCCATGCCGGGGAGCTGTTTTTT
TRBV9	.	TRBJ1-2	TRBD1	13	CASSGQGAFGYTF	TGTGCCAGCAGCGGACAGGGGGCGTTTGGCTACACCTTC
TRBV11-2	once	TRBJ1-5	.	14	CASSLARDDQPQHF	TGTGCCAGCAGCTTAGCCAGGGACGATCAGCCCCAGCATTTT
TRBV28	.	TRBJ1-2	TRBD1	13	CASSPRDRAGYTF	TGTGCCAGCAGTCCCCGGGACAGGGCTGGCTACACCTTC
TRBV6-5	.	TRBJ1-2	TRBD1	15	CASSYSGTGKSGYTF	TGTGCCAGCAGTTACTCGGGGACAGGGAAGTCTGGCTACACCTTC
TRBV7-3	.	TRBJ2-1	.	13	CASSLAAYNEQFF	TGTGCCAGCAGCTTAGCAGCCTACAATGAGCAGTTCTTC
TRBV10-3	.	TRBJ1-2	TRBD1	14	CAIRLDRPNYGYTF	TGTGCCATCAGGCTGGACAGGCCCAACTATGGCTACACCTTC
TRBV28	.	TRBJ2-1	.	16	CASSSFGGRQSNEQFF	TGTGCCAGCAGTTCCTTTGGGGGACGGCAGTCCAATGAGCAGTTCTTC
TRBV7-6	.	TRBJ2-7	TRBD1	15	CASSRGTGGTYEQYF	TGTGCCAGCAGCCGAGGGACAGGGGGAACCTACGAGCAGTACTTC
TRBV7-2	.	TRBJ2-5	.	13	CASSYDRKETQYF	TGTGCCAGCAGCTACGACAGAAAAGAGACCCAGTACTTC
TRBV6-5	.	TRBJ2-7	.	14	CASSKEGPSYEQYF	TGTGCCAGCAGTAAGGAGGGCCCCTCCTACGAGCAGTACTTC
TRBV11-2	.	TRBJ2-7	.	15	CASSLEDSLSYEQYF	TGTGCCAGCAGCTTAGAAGACTCGTTGTCCTACGAGCAGTACTTC
TRBV12-5	.	TRBJ1-2	.	15	CASGPQGEANYGYTF	TGTGCTAGTGGTCCACAGGGAGAGGCTAACTATGGCTACACCTTC
TRBV27	few	TRBJ2-1	.	13	CASSLSTVNEQFF	TGTGCCAGCAGTTTATCGACAGTAAATGAGCAGTTCTTC
TRBV28	.	TRBJ2-1	TRBD2	14	CASTAGGWGNEQFF	TGTGCCAGCACGGCGGGAGGGTGGGGCAATGAGCAGTTCTTC
TRBV7-6	few	TRBJ1-1	.	16	CASSVPGRGSNTEAFF	TGTGCCAGCAGCGTCCCGGGGAGGGGGTCGAACACTGAAGCTTTCTTT
TRBV6-6	.	TRBJ1-1	.	13	CASKQGKNTEAFF	TGTGCCAGCAAGCAGGGGAAGAACACTGAAGCTTTCTTT
TRBV6-4	.	TRBJ2-2	.	15	CASSDVVGDTGELFF	TGTGCCAGCAGTGATGTAGTAGGGGACACCGGGGAGCTGTTTTTT